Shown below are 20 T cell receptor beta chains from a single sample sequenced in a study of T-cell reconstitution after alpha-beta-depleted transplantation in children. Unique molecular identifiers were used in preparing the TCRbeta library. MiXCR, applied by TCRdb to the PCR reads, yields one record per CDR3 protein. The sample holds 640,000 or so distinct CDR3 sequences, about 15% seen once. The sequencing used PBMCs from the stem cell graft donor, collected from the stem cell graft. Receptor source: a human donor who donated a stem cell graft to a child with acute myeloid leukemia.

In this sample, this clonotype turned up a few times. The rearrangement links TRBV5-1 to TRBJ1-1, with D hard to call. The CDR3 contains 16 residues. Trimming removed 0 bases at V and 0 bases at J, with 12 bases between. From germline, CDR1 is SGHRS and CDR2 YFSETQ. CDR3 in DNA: TGCGCCAGCAGCTTGGGTCACGGCAACATGAACACTGAAGCTTTCTTT. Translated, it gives CASSLGHGNMNTEAFF.

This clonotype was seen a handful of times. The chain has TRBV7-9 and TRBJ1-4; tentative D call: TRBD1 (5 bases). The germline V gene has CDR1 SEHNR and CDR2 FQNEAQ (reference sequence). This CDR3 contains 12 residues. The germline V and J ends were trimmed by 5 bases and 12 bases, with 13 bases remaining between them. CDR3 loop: CASSPGTSELFF. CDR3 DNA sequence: TGTGCCAGCAGCCCCGGGACCTCGGAACTGTTTTTT. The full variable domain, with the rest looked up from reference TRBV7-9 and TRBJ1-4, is DTGVSQNPRHKITKRGQNVTFRCDPISEHNRLYWYRQTLGQGPEFLTYFQNEAQLEKSRLLSDRFSAERPKGSFSTLEIQRTEQGDSAMYLCASSPGTSELFFGSGTQLSVL.

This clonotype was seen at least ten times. The CDR3 is CASSYGQVSNYGYTF. In nucleotides, the CDR3 is TGTGCCAGCAGTTATGGGCAGGTGTCTAACTATGGCTACACCTTC. V and J are TRBV6-5 and TRBJ1-2; D is undetermined. V was trimmed by 3 bases and J by 0 bases, leaving 11 bases between them. Per germline, CDR1 MNHEY and CDR2 SVGAGI. This CDR3 is 15 amino acids long.

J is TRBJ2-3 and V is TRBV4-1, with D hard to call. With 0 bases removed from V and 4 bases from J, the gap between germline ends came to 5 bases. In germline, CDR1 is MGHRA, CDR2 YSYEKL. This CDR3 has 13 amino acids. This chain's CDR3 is CASSQDPPDTQYF. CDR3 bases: TGCGCCAGCAGCCAAGATCCTCCAGATACGCAGTATTTT.

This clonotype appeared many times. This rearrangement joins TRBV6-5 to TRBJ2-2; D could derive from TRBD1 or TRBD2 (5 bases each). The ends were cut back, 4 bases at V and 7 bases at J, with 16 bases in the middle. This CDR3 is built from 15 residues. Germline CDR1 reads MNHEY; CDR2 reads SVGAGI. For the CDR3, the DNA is TGTGCCAGCAGTTCCAAAAACCAGGGAGACGGGGAGCTGTTTTTT. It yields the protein CASSSKNQGDGELFF.

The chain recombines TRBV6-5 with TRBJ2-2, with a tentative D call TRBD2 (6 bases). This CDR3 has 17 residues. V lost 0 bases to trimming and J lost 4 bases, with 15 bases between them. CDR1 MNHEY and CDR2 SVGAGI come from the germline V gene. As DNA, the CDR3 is TGTGCCAGCAGTTACTCCCCCTGGCACGGGGGCACCGGGGAGCTGTTTTTT. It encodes CASSYSPWHGGTGELFF.

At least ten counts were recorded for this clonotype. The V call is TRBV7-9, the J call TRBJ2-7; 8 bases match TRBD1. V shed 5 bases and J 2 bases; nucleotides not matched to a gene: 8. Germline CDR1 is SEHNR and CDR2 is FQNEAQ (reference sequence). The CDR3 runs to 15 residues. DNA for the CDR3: TGTGCCAGCAGCGCGGGACAGGCAGTCCCCTACGAGCAGTACTTC. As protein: CASSAGQAVPYEQYF.

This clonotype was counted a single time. The CDR3 is CSGGPFTGSYNEQFF. In DNA form, the CDR3 reads TGCAGTGGGGGCCCGTTTACCGGCTCCTACAATGAGCAGTTCTTC. The chain couples TRBV20-1 to TRBJ2-1; maybe TRBD1 (5 bases). Trimming stripped 7 bases from V and 0 bases from J, with 16 bases between. The CDR3 loop spans 15 amino acids. CDR1 and CDR2 from the germline V gene are DFQATT and SNEGSKA (reference sequence).

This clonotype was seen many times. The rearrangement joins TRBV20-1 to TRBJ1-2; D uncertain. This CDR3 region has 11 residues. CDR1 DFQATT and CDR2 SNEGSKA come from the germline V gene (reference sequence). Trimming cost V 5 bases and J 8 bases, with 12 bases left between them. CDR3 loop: CSAGANLGYTF. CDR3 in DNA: TGCAGTGCTGGAGCAAATTTGGGCTACACCTTC.

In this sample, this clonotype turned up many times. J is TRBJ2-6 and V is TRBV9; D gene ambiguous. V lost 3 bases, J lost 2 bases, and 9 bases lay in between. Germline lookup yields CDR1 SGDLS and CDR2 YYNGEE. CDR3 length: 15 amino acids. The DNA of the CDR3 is TGTGCCAGCAGCGCCTCGTACACTGGGGCCAACGTCCTGACTTTC. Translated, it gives CASSASYTGANVLTF.

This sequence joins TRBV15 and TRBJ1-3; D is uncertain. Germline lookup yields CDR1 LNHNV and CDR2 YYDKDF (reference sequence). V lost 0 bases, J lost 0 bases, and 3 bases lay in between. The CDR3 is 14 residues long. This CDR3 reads CATSRDFSGNTIYF. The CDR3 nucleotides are TGTGCCACCAGCAGAGATTTCTCTGGAAACACCATATATTTT.

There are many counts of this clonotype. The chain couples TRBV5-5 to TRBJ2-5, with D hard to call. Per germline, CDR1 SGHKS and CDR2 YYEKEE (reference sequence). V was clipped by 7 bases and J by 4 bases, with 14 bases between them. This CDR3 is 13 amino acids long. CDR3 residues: CASVLGKAETQYF. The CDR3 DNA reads TGTGCCAGCGTCCTGGGGAAGGCAGAGACCCAGTACTTC.

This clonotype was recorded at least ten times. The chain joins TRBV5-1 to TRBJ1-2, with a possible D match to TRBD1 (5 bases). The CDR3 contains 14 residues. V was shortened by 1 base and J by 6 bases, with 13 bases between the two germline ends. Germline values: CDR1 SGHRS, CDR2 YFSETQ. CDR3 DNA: TGCGCCAGCAGCTTGTTCGAGGGGAATGATGGCTACACCTTC. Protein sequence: CASSLFEGNDGYTF. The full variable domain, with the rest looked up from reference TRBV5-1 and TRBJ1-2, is KAGVTQTPRYLIKTRGQQVTLSCSPISGHRSVSWYQQTPGQGLQFLFEYFSETQRNKGNFPGRFSGRQFSNSRSEMNVSTLELGDSALYLCASSLFEGNDGYTFGSGTRLTVV.

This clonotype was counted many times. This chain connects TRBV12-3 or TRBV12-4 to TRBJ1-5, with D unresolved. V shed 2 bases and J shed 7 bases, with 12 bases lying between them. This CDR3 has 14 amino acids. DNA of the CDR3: TGTGCCAGCAGTTTAACGGTTCTAGGGCAGCCCCAGCATTTT. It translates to CASSLTVLGQPQHF.

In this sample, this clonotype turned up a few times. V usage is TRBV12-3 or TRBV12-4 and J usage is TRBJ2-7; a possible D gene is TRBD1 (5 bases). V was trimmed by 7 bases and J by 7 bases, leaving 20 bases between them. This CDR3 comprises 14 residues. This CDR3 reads CASTLTADLGEQYF. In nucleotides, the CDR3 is TGTGCCAGCACCCTGACAGCCGACTTGGGGGAGCAGTACTTC.

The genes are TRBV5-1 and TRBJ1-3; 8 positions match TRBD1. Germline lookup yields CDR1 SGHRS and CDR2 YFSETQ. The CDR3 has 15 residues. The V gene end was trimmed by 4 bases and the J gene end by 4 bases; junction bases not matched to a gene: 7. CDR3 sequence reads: CASSTWTGTGNTIYF. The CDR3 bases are TGCGCCAGCAGCACATGGACAGGGACAGGAAACACCATATATTTT.

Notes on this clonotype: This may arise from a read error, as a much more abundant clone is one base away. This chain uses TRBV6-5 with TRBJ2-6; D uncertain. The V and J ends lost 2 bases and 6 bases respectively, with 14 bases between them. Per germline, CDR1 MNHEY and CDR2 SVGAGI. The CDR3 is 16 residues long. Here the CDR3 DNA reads TGTGCCAGCAGTTACCGCGGCGAGGCTGTGGCCAACGTCCTGACTTTC. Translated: CASSYRGEAVANVLTF.

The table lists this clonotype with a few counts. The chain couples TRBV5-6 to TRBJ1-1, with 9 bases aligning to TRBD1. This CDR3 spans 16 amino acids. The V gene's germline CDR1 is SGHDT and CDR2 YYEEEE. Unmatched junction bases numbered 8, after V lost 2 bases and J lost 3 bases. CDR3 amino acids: CASSFGDRDMYTEAFF. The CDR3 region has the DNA TGTGCCAGCAGCTTCGGGGACAGGGATATGTACACTGAAGCTTTCTTT.

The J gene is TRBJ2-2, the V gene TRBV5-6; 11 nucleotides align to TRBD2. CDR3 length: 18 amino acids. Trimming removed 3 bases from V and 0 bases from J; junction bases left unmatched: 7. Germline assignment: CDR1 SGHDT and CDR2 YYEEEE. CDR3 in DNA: TGTGCCAGCAGCTCCCGACTAGCGGGGTTTGCGAACACCGGGGAGCTGTTTTTT. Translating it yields CASSSRLAGFANTGELFF. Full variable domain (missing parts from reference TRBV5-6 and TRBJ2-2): DAGVTQSPTHLIKTRGQQVTLRCSPKSGHDTVSWYQQALGQGPQFIFQYYEEEERQRGNFPDRFSGHQFPNYSSELNVNALLLGDSALYLCASSSRLAGFANTGELFFGEGSRLTVL.

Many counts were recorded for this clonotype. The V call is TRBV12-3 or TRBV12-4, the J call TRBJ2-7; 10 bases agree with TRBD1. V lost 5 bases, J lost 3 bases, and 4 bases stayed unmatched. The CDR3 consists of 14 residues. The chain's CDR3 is CASSPRDRGYEQYF. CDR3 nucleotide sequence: TGTGCCAGCAGTCCCCGGGACAGGGGCTACGAGCAGTACTTC.